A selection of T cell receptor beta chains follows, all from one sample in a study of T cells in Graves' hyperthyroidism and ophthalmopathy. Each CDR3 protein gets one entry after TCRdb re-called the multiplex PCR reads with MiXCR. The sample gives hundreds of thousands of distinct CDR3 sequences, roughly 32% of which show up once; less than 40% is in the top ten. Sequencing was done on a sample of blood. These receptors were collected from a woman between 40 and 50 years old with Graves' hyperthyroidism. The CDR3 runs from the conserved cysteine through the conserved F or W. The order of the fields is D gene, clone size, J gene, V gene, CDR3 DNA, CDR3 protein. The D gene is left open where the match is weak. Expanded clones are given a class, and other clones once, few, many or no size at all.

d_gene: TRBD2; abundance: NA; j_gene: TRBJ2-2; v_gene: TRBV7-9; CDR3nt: TGTGCCAGCAGCCCCCCCGGGCGGGGGAGCACCGGGGAGCTGTTTTTT; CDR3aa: CASSPPGRGSTGELFF
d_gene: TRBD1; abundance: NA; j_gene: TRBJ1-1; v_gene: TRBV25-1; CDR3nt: TGTGCCAGCAGCCTACCGGGTTGGACAGGGGAAATGAACACTGAAGCTTTCTTT; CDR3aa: CASSLPGWTGEMNTEAFF
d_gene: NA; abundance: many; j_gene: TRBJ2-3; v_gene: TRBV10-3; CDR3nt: TGTGCCATCAAATCTCCGGGACTTAACACAGATACGCAGTATTTT; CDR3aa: CAIKSPGLNTDTQYF
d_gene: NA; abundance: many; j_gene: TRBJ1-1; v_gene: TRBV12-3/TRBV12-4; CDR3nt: TGTGCCAGCAGTTTACGGTCAGGGGCTTTCTTT; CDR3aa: CASSLRSGAFF
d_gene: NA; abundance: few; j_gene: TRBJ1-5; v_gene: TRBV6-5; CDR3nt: TGTGCCACCGACCGGATGGGTGGCCTGGGTCAGCCCCAGCATTTT; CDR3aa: CATDRMGGLGQPQHF
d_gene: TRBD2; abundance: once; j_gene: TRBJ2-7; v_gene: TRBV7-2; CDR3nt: TGTGCCAGCAGCCAAGATAAAGGCGGGGGGGACTCTTACGAGCAGTACTTC; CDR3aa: CASSQDKGGGDSYEQYF
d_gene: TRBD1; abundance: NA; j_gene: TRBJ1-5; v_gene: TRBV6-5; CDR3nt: TGTGCCAGCAAGGGAGGAACCGGGACAGGCTATAGCAATCAGCCCCAGCATTTT; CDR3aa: CASKGGTGTGYSNQPQHF
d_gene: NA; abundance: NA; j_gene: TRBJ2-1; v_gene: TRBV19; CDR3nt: TGTGCCAGTAGTATAGCATCGGGGGCCGGGGTATACAATGAGCAGTTCTTC; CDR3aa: CASSIASGAGVYNEQFF
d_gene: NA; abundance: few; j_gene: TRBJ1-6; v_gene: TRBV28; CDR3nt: TGTGCCAGCAGTTTAAAAGGTTCACCCCTCCACTTT; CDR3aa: CASSLKGSPLHF
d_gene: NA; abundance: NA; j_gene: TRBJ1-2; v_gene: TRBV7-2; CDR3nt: TGTGCCACCAGTGGCCGGGACTATGGCTACACCTTC; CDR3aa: CATSGRDYGYTF
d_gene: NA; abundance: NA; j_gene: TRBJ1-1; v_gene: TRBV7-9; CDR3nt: TGTGCCAGCACTTGGGGACAGAACACTGAAGCTTTCTTT; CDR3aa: CASTWGQNTEAFF
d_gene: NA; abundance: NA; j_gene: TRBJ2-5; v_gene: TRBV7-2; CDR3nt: TGTGCCAGCAGCTTACCGGGACGGCCGTACTTC; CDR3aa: CASSLPGRPYF
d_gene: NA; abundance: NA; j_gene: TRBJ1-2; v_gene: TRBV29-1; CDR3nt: TGCAGCGTTGAAAACCGGCTAGGAGGGTATGGCTACACCTTC; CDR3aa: CSVENRLGGYGYTF
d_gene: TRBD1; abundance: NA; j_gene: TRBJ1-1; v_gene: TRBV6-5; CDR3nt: TGTGCCGGCAGTTACTCGACAGGGGATGGCACTGAAGCTTTCTTT; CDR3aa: CAGSYSTGDGTEAFF
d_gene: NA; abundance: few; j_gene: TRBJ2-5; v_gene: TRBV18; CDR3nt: TGTGCCAGCTCACCCGCTACTACGGAGACCCAGTACTTC; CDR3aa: CASSPATTETQYF
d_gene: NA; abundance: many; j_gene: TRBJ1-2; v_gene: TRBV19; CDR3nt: TGTGCCAGCGACGAGGGACAAGTCCCCAACGGTGGCTACACCTTC; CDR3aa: CASDEGQVPNGGYTF
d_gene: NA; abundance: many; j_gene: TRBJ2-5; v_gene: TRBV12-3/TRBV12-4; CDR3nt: TGTGCCAGCAGTTTCCCAGGACAAGAGACCCAGTACTTC; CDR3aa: CASSFPGQETQYF
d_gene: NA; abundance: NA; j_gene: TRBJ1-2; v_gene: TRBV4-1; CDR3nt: TGCGCCAGCAGCCAAGTCAATACAGATAACTATGGCTACACCTTC; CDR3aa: CASSQVNTDNYGYTF
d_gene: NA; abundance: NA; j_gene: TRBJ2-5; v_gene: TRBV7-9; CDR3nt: TGTGCCAGCAGCCGCAACCCCCAAGAGGCCCAGTACTTC; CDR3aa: CASSRNPQEAQYF
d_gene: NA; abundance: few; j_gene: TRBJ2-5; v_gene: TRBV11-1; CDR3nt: TGTGCCAGCAGCTTCGCAGGACCCATTGGGGAGACCCAGTACTTC; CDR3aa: CASSFAGPIGETQYF
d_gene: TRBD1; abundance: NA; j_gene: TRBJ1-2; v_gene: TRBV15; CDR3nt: TGTGCCACCAGCAGTTACGGGACAGACTATGGCTACACCTTC; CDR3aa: CATSSYGTDYGYTF
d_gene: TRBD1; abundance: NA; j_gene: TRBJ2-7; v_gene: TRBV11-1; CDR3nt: TGTGCCAGCAGTTTAAAGGTGACAGGGTACTACGAGCAGTACTTC; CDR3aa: CASSLKVTGYYEQYF
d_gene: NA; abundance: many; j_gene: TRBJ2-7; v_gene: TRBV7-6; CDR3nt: TGTGCCAGCAGCTCTCGCACCTACGAGCAGTACTTC; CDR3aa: CASSSRTYEQYF
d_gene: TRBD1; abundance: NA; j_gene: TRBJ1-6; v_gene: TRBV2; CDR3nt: TGCGCCAGCAGTGCCGACAGGGACGATAATTCACCCCTCCACTTT; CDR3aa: CASSADRDDNSPLHF
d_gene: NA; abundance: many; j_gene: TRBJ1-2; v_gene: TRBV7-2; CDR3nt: TGTGCCAGCAGCTTAGCGGAAGAGTATGGCTACACCTTC; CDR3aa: CASSLAEEYGYTF
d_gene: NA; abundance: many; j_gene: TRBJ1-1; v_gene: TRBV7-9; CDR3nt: TGTGCCAGCAGCTTAGACCTGACAGGACAAGCTTTCTTT; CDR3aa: CASSLDLTGQAFF
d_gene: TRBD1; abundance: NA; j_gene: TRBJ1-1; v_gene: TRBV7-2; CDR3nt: TGTGCCAGCGAGATCAGGACAGGGCCCACTGAAGCTTTCTTT; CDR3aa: CASEIRTGPTEAFF
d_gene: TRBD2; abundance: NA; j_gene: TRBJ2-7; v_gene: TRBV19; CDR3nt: TGTGCCAGTAGCCCCCGGGGAGCGGGGGGGTACCGTTCATACGAGCAGTACTTC; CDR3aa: CASSPRGAGGYRSYEQYF
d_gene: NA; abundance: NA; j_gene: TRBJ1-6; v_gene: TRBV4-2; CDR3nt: TGTGCCAGCAGCCAAGACCGGGGCTATGATTCACCCCTCCACTTT; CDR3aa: CASSQDRGYDSPLHF
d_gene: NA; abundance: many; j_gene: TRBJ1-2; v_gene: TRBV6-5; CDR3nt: TGTGCCAGCAGTCCCGGCGTCACGTGGAATGGCTACACCTTC; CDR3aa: CASSPGVTWNGYTF
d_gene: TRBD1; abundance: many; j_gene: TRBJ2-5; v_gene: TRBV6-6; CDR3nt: TGTGCCAGCAGTTTTGACAGGGACGAAGAGACCCAGTACTTC; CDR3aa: CASSFDRDEETQYF
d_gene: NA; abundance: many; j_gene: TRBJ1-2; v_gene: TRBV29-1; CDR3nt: TGCAGCGTTGAAGGGACAGCCTATGGCTACACCTTC; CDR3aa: CSVEGTAYGYTF
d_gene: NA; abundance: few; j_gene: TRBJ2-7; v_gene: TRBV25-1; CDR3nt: TGTGCCAGCAGTGAACGAGGGGCCGCTAGGCAGTACTTC; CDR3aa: CASSERGAARQYF
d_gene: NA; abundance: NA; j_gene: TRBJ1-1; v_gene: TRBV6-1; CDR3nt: TGTGCCAGCAACCCACAGAAGGGGTACGCTGAAGCTTTCTTT; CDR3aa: CASNPQKGYAEAFF
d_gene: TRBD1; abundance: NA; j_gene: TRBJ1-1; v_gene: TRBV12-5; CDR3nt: TGTGCTAGTGGTTTAGTGTCGGGACAGGGGGCCATTGAAGCTTTCTTT; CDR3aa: CASGLVSGQGAIEAFF
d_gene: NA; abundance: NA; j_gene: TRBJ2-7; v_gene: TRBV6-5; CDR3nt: TGTGCCAGCAGTCCCTTTGGAGGTTCAGCCTACGAGCAGTACTTC; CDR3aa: CASSPFGGSAYEQYF
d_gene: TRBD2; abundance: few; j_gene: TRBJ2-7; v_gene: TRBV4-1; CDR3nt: TGCGCCAGCAGCCAAGATGAGCGGGAGCACTCCTACGAGCAGTACTTC; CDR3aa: CASSQDEREHSYEQYF
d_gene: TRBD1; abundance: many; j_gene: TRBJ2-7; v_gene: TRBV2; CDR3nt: TGTGCCAGCAGTCACGGGACAGGGCCGTACGAGCAGTACTTC; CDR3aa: CASSHGTGPYEQYF
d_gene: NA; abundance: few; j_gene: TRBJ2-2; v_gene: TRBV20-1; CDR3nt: TGCAGTGCTAGGCCCCAAGGGGGTCGCACCGGGGAGCTGTTTTTT; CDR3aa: CSARPQGGRTGELFF
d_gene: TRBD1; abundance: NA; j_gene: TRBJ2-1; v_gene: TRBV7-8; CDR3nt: TGTGCCAGCAGCTCCCGGGGACAGTCCTACAATGAGCAGTTCTTC; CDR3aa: CASSSRGQSYNEQFF
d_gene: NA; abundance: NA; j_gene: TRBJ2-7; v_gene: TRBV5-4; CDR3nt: TGTGCCAGCAGCCCGGGACTGGTTTCCTACGAGCAGTACTTC; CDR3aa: CASSPGLVSYEQYF
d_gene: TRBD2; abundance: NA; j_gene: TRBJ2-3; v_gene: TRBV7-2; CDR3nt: TGTGCCAGCAGCTACCGACTAGCGGGACGGAGCACAGATACGCAGTATTTT; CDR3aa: CASSYRLAGRSTDTQYF
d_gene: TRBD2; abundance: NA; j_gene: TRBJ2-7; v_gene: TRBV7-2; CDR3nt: TGTGCCAGCAGCCGGACTAGCGGGAGGTCCTACGAGCAGTACTTC; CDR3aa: CASSRTSGRSYEQYF
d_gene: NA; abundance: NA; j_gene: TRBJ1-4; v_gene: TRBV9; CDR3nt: TGTGCCAGCAGCGTCGATTTGCGAGATTCGGAAAAACTGTTTTTT; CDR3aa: CASSVDLRDSEKLFF
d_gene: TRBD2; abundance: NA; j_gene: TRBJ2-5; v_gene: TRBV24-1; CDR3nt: TGTGCCACTCAGGCGGGAGGGCAGTACTTC; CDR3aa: CATQAGGQYF
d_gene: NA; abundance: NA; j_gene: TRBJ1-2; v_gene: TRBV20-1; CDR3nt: TGCAGTGCTAGCTTGGGAAGTAACACAGCTATGGGCTACACCTTC; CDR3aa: CSASLGSNTAMGYTF
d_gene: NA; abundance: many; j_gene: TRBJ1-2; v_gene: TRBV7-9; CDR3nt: TGTGCCAGCAGCTTAGCGGCGCCGCGGGGCTACACCTTC; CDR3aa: CASSLAAPRGYTF
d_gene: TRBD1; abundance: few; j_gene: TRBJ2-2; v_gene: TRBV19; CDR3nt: TGTGCCAGTAATTCCGGGACAGGGGTTAACACCGGGGAGCTGTTTTTT; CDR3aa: CASNSGTGVNTGELFF